The 2 T cell receptor beta chains presented below share a single source sample, sequenced in a study of sequential checkpoint blockade in melanoma. Measured with immunoSEQ multiplex PCR; TCRdb has only the in-frame clones, and not every one. The table records about 21,000 clones, approximately 30% of them present only once. Treatment: randomized to nivolumab then ipilimumab (arm A) or the reverse (arm B). Sample: tumor tissue (inferred from file names), taken from a patient given nivolumab and ipilimumab in sequence. These receptors all come from a human donor with melanoma.

This clone was found a few times. The chain carries TRBV19 and TRBJ1-1, with 8 bases lining up with TRBD1. After removal of 5 bases from V and 4 bases from J, the junction contained 6 bases not matched to a gene. The CDR3 covers 14 residues. Germline V gives CDR1 LNHDA, CDR2 SQIVND (reference sequence). This chain's CDR3 is CASSGQGKGTEAFF. CDR3 nucleotides: TGTGCCAGTAGTGGACAGGGAAAGGGCACTGAAGCTTTCTTT.

This clone was seen a few times. V is TRBV1 and J is TRBJ2-2; the table's D gene call, TRBD1, was not cross checked with the DNA. TRBV1 constitutes a pseudogene. This CDR3 spans 16 amino acids. CDR3 amino acids: CASSRTGGPPTGELFF. In DNA, the CDR3 is TGCGCCAGCAGCCGAACAGGGGGACCACCCACCGGGGAGCTGTTTTTT.